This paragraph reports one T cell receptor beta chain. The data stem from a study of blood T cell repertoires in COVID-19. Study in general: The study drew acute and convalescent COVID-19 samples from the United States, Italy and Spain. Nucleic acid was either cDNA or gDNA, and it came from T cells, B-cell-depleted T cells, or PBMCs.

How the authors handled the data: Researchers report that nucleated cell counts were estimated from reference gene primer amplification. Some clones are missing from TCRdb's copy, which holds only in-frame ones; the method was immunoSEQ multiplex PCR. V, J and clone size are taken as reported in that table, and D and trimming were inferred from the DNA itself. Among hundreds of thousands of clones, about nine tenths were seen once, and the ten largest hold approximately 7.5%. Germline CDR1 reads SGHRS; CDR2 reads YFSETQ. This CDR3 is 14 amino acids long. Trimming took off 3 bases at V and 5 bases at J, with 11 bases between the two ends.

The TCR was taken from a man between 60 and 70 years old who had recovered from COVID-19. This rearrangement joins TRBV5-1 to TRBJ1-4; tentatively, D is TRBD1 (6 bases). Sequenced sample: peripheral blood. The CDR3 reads CASSYRAVNEKLFF. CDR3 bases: TGCGCCAGCAGCTACAGGGCCGTAAATGAAAAACTGTTTTTT.